This T cell receptor beta chain emerged from a study of CD8 T cells in Susac syndrome (dated by TCRdb to between 2018 and 2020). Looking at the study overall: Of the Susac syndrome patients who were sequenced, five or six had clinically active disease and about eight were in clinical remission. At blood withdrawal, Susac syndrome patients were therapy-naive, treated with corticosteroids (with IVIg additionally given to some), or treated with IVIg alone. Whether CD8+ T cell activation and differentiation in Susac syndrome was antigen driven was tested using repertoire sequencing.

Peripheral blood CD8+ and CD4+ T cells from healthy donors, Susac syndrome patients and multiple sclerosis patients were profiled by high-throughput TCR beta sequencing. Susac syndrome patients met recently defined diagnostic criteria for definite or probable disease. CD8+ TEMRA cells were enriched by FACS, while bulk CD8+ and CD4+ T cells were purified by magnetic negative isolation. Blood was collected in EDTA tubes and processed within 24 hours, with PBMCs isolated through density gradient centrifugation. PBMCs destined for TCR sequencing were cryopreserved in liquid nitrogen and later thawed in a 37 °C water bath. Purity of sorted or isolated CD4+, CD8+ and CD8+ TEMRA cells was at least 90%. Deletion took 0 bases off V and 5 bases off J, with a span of 14 bases between the germline ends. Including cysteine and phenylalanine, the CDR3 has 15 amino acids. Of all the DNA, just the CDR3 is kept, 45 bases in frame from base 1. The germline V gene provides CDR1 SGDLS and CDR2 YYNGEE.

With respect to this clonotype: Its target antigen remains unknown. No clone much larger than this one lies a single base away; base qualities are absent.

RNA was extracted with the RNeasy kit and roughly 0.45 to 1 ug was reverse transcribed using random hexamers. The immunoSEQ multiplex PCR assay, covering 54 Vbeta and 13 Jbeta segments, was used to amplify TCR beta CDR3 regions. Bias from PCR amplification was corrected by using a synthetic template baseline for primer optimization and for computational correction. Per the authors' processing: Only productive sequences were kept, with reads annotated to V, D and J genes according to IMGT and analyzed in immunoSEQ Analyzer. To calculate clonality, Shannon entropy was normalized by log2 of the number of productive unique sequences and then subtracted from one. For each patient and control, public and private clones were evaluated among the 100 most prevalent clones. Susac-specific clones were defined as absent from healthy and MS cohorts, roughly 1,100 published viral clones and other ImmuneACCESS disease sequences. TCRdb passed the public sequencing reads through fastp at Q25 and MiXCR, retaining productive beta sequences. Every distinct CDR3 protein forms one entry, paired with its most common genes and DNA. TCRdb assigned the V and J calls; the authors' analysis was not used. This sample has tens of thousands of distinct CDR3 sequences in its table, and just under 95% of those were observed once. More than 0.3% of the sample is held by the ten biggest clonotypes.

What the study reported, not specific to this receptor: The number of individuals in the TCR sequencing and HLA analysis was acknowledged as relatively small. The CD4+ T cell repertoire of patients with Susac syndrome showed no detectable clonal expansion.

The V and J segments used are TRBV9 and TRBJ2-5; TRBD2 is a possible D gene, resting on 6 matching bases. This TCR derives from a human donor with Susac syndrome. The sequencing input was CD4+ T cells from PBMCs. The CDR3 region has the sequence CASSVDGGYEETQYF. The bases read TGTGCCAGCAGCGTAGACGGGGGTTATGAGGAGACCCAGTACTTC.